This T cell receptor (beta chain) came from a study of T cell clones after liver transplantation. At the level of the study: Three of eight recipients were HCV-positive; others had non-autoimmune, non-viral indications. Until 12-24 months post-transplant, subjects got standard immunosuppression and no induction. Tolerant meant at least one year fully off immunosuppression without liver enzymes above twice normal. Findings and limits, study-wide: Graft donor-reactive T cells may have migrated into the graft rather than being deleted.

Profiling relied on immunoSEQ multiplex PCR, and the TCRdb table lists in-frame clones only, not all of them. This table has 80,000 or so clones, 80% to 85% appearing once. The ends lost 1 base at V and 6 bases at J; junction bases unmatched: 3. This CDR3 contains 14 residues. Per the germline V gene, CDR1 is KGHSH and CDR2 is LQKENI. Concerning this clone itself: Its matching antigen is unknown.

The TCR was taken from a human patient who received a liver transplant. Some T cells may originate from the graft donor. This sequence joins TRBV18 and TRBJ1-5; TRBD1 matches 7 bases. Sequences were derived from CD4+ T cells from blood, sampled 45 to 46 months after liver transplant. The CDR3 DNA follows: TGTGCCAGCTCACCACAGGGGGCCCGTCAGCCCCAGCATTTT. Residues: CASSPQGARQPQHF. Variable domain in full (rest from reference TRBV18 and TRBJ1-5): NAGVMQNPRHLVRRRGQEARLRCSPMKGHSHVYWYRQLPEEGLKFMVYLQKENIIDESGMPKERFSAEFPKEGPSILRIQQVVRGDSAAYFCASSPQGARQPQHFGDGTRLSIL.